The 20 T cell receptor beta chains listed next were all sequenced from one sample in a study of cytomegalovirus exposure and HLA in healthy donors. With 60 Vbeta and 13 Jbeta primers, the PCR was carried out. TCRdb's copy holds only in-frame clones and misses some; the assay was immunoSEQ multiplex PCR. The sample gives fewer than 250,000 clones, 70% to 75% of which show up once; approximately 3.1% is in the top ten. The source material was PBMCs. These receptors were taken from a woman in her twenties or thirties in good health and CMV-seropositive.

The CDR3 region has the DNA TGTGCCAGTAGTGCGGCACCGTGGACAGGGATTACTAGCGGGAGCTACAATGAGCAGTTCTTC. This translates into CASSAAPWTGITSGSYNEQFF. The chain employs TRBV19 and TRBJ2-1; 11 bases are shared with TRBD2. This CDR3 comprises 21 residues. J gave up 3 bases and V 5 bases, and 21 bases lay outside the gene matches. Germline values: CDR1 LNHDA, CDR2 SQIVND (reference sequence).

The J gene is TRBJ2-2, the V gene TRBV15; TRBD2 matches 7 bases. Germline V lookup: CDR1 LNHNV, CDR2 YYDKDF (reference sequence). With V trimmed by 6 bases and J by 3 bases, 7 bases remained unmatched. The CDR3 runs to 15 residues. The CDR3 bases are TGTGCCACCAGAGGGCGGGAGCGCTACACCGGGGAGCTGTTTTTT. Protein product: CATRGRERYTGELFF.

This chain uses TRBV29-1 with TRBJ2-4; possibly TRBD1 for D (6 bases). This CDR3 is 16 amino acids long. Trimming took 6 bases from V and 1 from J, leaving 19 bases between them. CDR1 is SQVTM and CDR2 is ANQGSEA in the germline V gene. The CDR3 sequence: CSVYPRGKGAKNIQYF. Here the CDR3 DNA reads TGCAGCGTGTACCCAAGGGGGAAAGGGGCCAAAAACATTCAGTACTTC. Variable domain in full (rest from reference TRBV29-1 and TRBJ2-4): SAVISQKPSRDICQRGTSLTIQCQVDSQVTMMFWYRQQPGQSLTLIATANQGSEATYESGFVIDKFPISRPNLTFSTLTVSNMSPEDSSIYLCSVYPRGKGAKNIQYFGAGTRLSVL.

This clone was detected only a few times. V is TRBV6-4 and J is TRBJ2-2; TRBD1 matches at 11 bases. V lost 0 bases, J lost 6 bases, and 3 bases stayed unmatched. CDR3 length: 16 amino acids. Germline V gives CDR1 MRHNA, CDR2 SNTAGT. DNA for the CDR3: TGTGCCAGCAGTGACTCGCCGGGACAGGGGGCCGGGGAGCTGTTTTTT. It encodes CASSDSPGQGAGELFF.

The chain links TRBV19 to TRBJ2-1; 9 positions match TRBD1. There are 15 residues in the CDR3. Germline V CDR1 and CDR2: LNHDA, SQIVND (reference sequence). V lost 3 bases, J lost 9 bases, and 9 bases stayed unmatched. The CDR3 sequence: CASSMGTGLDGEQFF. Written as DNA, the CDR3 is TGTGCCAGTAGTATGGGGACAGGGTTGGATGGTGAGCAGTTCTTC.

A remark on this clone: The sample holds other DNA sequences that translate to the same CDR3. The DNA of the CDR3 is TGTGCCAGCAGTTCGGGACTAGAGGAGACCCAGTACTTC. Translation gives CASSSGLEETQYF. This chain connects TRBV27 to TRBJ2-5, with 8 positions matching TRBD2. The CDR3 has 13 residues. Trimming at V came to 4 bases and at J to 5 bases, leaving 3 bases not matched to a gene. The germline CDR1 and CDR2 sequences are MNHEY and SMNVEV (reference sequence).

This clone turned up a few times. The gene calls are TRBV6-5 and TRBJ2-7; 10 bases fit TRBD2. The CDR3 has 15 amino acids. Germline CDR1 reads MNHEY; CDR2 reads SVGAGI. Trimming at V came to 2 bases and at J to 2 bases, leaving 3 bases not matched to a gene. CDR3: CASSYTSGRAYEQYF. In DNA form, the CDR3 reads TGTGCCAGCAGTTACACGAGCGGGAGGGCCTACGAGCAGTACTTC.

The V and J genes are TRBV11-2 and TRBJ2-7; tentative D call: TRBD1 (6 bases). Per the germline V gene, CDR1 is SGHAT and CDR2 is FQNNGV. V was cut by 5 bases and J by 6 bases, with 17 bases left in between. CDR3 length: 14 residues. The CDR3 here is CASSPGQLNPEQYF. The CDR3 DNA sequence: TGTGCCAGCAGCCCCGGACAGCTCAACCCCGAGCAGTACTTC.

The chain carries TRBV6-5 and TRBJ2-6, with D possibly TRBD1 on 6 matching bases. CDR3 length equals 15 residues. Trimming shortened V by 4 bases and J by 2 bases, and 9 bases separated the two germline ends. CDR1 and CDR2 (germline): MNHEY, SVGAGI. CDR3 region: CASSSQGPGANVLTF. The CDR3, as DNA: TGTGCCAGCAGTTCCCAGGGGCCTGGGGCCAACGTCCTGACTTTC.

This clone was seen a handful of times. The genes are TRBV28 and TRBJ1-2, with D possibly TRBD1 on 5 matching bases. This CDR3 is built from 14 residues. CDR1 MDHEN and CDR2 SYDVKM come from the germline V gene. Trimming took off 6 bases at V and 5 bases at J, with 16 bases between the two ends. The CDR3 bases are TGTGCCAGCAGCTTGGGGCCAAAGCAATATGGCTACACCTTC. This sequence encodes CASSLGPKQYGYTF.

In nucleotides, the CDR3 is TGCGCCAGCAGTGTGACAGGCGGCGATGAAGCTTTCTTT. Protein: CASSVTGGDEAFF. The chain carries TRBV10-1 and TRBJ1-1; D may be TRBD1 (6 bases). The CDR3 is 13 residues long. The V end lost 4 bases, the J end lost 7 bases, and 13 bases lay between the germline ends. From germline, CDR1 is WNHNN and CDR2 SYGVQD (reference sequence).

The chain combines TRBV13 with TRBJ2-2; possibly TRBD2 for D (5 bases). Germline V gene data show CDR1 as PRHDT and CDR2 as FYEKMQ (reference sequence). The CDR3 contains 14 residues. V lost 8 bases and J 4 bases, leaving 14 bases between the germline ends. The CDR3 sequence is CASAGGIATGELFF. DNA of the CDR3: TGTGCCAGCGCGGGTGGGATCGCCACCGGGGAGCTGTTTTTT. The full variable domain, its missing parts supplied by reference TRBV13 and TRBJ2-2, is AAGVIQSPRHLIKEKRETATLKCYPIPRHDTVYWYQQGPGQDPQFLISFYEKMQSDKGSIPDRFSAQQFSDYHSELNMSSLELGDSALYFCASAGGIATGELFFGEGSRLTVL.

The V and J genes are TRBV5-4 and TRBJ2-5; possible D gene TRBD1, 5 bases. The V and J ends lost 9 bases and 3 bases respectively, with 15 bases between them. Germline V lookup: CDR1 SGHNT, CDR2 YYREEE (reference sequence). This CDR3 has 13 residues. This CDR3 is CATNRRPKETQYF. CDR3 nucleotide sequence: TGTGCCACAAACAGGAGACCCAAAGAGACCCAGTACTTC.

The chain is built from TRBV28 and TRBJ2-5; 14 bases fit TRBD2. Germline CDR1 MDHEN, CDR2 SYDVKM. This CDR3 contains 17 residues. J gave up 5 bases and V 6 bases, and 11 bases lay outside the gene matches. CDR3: CASRGGTSGRRGETQYF. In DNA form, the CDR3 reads TGTGCCAGCAGGGGGGGGACTAGCGGGAGAAGGGGCGAGACCCAGTACTTC.

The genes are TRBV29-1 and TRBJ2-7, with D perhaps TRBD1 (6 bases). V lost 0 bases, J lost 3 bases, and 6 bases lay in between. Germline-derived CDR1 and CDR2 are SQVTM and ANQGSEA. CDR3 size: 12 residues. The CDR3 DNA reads TGCAGCGTTGAAGAACAGGGCTACGAGCAGTACTTC. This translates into CSVEEQGYEQYF.

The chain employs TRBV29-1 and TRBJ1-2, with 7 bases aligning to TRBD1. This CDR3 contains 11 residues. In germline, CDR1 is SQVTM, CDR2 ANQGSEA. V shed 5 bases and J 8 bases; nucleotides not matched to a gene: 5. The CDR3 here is CSVTGDGGYTF. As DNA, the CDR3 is TGCAGCGTTACAGGGGACGGGGGCTACACCTTC.

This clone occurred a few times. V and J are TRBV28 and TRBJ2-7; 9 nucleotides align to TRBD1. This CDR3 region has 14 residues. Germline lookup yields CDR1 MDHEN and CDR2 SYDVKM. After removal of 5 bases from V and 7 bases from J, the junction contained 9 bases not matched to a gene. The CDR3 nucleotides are TGTGCCAGCAGTCCCGGGACAGGGAGTAGAGAGCAGTACTTC. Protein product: CASSPGTGSREQYF.

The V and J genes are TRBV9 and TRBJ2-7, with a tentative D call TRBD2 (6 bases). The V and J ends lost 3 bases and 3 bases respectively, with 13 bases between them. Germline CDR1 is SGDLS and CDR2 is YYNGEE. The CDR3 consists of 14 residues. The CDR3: CASSGRDSFYEQYF. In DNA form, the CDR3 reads TGTGCCAGCAGCGGCCGGGACTCTTTCTACGAGCAGTACTTC.

The CDR3, as DNA: TGTGCCAGCGGAGATGAAGCTTTCTTT. This gives the protein CASGDEAFF. This sequence joins TRBV28 and TRBJ1-1; D gene ambiguous. The CDR3 covers 9 residues. Germline V gene sequence: CDR1 MDHEN, CDR2 SYDVKM. V shed 8 bases and J shed 7 bases, with 5 bases lying between them.

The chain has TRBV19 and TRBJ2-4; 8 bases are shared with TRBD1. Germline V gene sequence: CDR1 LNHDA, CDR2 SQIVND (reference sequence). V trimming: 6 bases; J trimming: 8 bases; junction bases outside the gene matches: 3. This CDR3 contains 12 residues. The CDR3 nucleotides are TGTGCCAGTAGCCAGGGGGCGGACATTCAGTACTTC. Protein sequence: CASSQGADIQYF.